These 4 T cell receptor beta chains share one sample of origin, sequenced in a study of OX40 agonist ivuxolimab in advanced cancers. Assay used: immunoSEQ multiplex PCR; TCRdb lists only in-frame clones, some missing. The sample carries about 33,000 clones, approximately 84% recorded once. The source was CD4+ or CD8+ T cells sorted from blood, collected in a trial of the OX40 agonist ivuxolimab. All receptors derive from an adult with an advanced solid tumor such as melanoma, head and neck, liver or kidney cancer.

This clone was seen a single time. The chain uses TRBV30 and TRBJ1-1; a weak D match, TRBD1 (6 bases). The length of the CDR3 is 13 residues. Germline-derived CDR1 and CDR2 are GTSNPN and SVGIG (reference sequence). V was clipped by 2 bases and J by 5 bases, with 12 bases between them. CDR3 nucleotides: TGTGCCTGGAGTAGGGGGGAAGGGACTGAAGCTTTCTTT. This encodes CAWSRGEGTEAFF. Looking up the rest from reference TRBV30 and TRBJ1-1 gives the full variable domain: SQTIHQWPATLVQPVGSPLSLECTVEGTSNPNLYWYRQAAGRGLQLLFYSVGIGQISSEVPQNLSASRPQDRQFILSSKKLLLSDSGFYLCAWSRGEGTEAFFGQGTRLTVV.

This chain links TRBV9 with TRBJ2-5; 13 bases line up with TRBD2. This CDR3 region has 19 residues. Germline V gene lookup returns CDR1 SGDLS and CDR2 YYNGEE. With 0 bases clipped from V and 1 base from J, the junction kept 9 bases outside the gene matches. CDR3 in amino acids: CASSVGIIRLAGGQETQYF. The CDR3, as DNA: TGTGCCAGCAGCGTAGGAATCATTCGACTAGCGGGAGGCCAAGAGACCCAGTACTTC.

The chain joins TRBV28 to TRBJ2-7; 7 nucleotides agree with TRBD2. The germline gives CDR1 MDHEN, CDR2 SYDVKM. After removal of 5 bases from V and 4 bases from J, the junction contained 11 bases not matched to a gene. CDR3 length: 15 amino acids. The DNA of the CDR3 is TGTGCCAGCAGTCCCAACCGGGGACTAAAATACGAGCAGTACTTC. Its translation is CASSPNRGLKYEQYF.

The rearrangement links TRBV7-8 to TRBJ1-1; the D gene is possibly TRBD1 (6 bases). Per the germline V gene, CDR1 is SGHVS and CDR2 is FQNEAQ. The CDR3 is made up of 14 amino acids. V dropped 5 bases and J dropped 6 bases, with 16 bases sitting between them. The CDR3 region is CASSLSQGMAEAFF. CDR3 in DNA: TGTGCCAGCAGCCTATCCCAGGGGATGGCTGAAGCTTTCTTT.